This T cell receptor beta chain was captured in a study of T cells in Graves' hyperthyroidism and ophthalmopathy. About the research overall: Peripheral blood collection took place at initial diagnosis, before any treatment.

Amplified TCR beta CDR3 regions came from RNA transcripts. The HTBI primer set served for first-round RT-PCR of the TCR CDR3. TCRdb reprocessed the multiplex PCR reads via MiXCR and lists one record per CDR3 protein. Here the sample spans over 350,000 distinct CDR3 sequences, roughly 14% being singletons. The study, taken as a whole, reports: In simple terms, a model built on 13 V-J features told ophthalmopathy apart from stable hyperthyroidism. Expanded thyroid clonotypes (above 0.001) were mostly also found in blood.

This clonotype was observed many times. Antigen specificity is unknown. Enrolled ophthalmopathy patients presented with a Clinical Activity Score of at least 3, a NOSPECS grade of at least 4, and disease duration under 3 months. Germline V gene lookup returns CDR1 KGHSH and CDR2 LQKENI. The ends were cut back, 6 bases at V and 4 bases at J, with 12 bases in the middle. The CDR3 runs 13 residues. The sample was blood. The sequence was obtained from a young man with Graves' ophthalmopathy. The chain links TRBV18 to TRBJ2-5; perhaps TRBD1 as D (5 bases). Here the CDR3 DNA reads TGTGCCAGCTCCCCCCGGCAGGGAGAGACCCAGTACTTC. Its protein is CASSPRQGETQYF.